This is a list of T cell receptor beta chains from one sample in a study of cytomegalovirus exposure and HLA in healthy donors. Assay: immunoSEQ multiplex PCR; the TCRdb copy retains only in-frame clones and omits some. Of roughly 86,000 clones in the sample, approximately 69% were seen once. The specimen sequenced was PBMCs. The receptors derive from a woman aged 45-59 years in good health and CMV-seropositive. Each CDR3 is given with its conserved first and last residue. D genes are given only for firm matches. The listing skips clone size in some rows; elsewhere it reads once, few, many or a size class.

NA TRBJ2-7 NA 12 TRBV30 TGTGCCTGGAGTGCCGGGGCCTACGAGCAGTACTTC CAWSAGAYEQYF
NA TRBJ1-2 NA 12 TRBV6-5 TGTGCCAGCAGTTACCAGGGGCAGGGCTACACCTTC CASSYQGQGYTF
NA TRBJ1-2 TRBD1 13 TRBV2 TGTGCCAGCAGTGAAGAGGGGGCAATGGGCTACACCTTC CASSEEGAMGYTF
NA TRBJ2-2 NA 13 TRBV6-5 TGTGCCAGCAGATTTCAGGGTTCCGGGGAGCTGTTTTTT CASRFQGSGELFF
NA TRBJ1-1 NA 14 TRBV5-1 TGCGCCAGCAGCCTGTGGACAGCGAACACTGAAGCTTTCTTT CASSLWTANTEAFF
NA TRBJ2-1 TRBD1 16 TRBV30 TGTGCCTGGAGCCCCACCTACAGGGGCAGTTACAATGAGCAGTTCTTC CAWSPTYRGSYNEQFF
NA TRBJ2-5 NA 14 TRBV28 TGTGCCAGCAGTTTAGGGGCAGGGGAAGAGACCCAGTACTTC CASSLGAGEETQYF
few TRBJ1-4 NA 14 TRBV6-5 TGTGCCAGCAGGGACCGGGATTTCAATGAAAAACTGTTTTTT CASRDRDFNEKLFF
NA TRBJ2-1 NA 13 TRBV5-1 TGCGCCAGCAGCTCCGGTGAATACAATGAGCAGTTCTTC CASSSGEYNEQFF
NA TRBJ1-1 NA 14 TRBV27 TGTGCCAGCAGGTCCTATGTCCCGAACACTGAAGCTTTCTTT CASRSYVPNTEAFF
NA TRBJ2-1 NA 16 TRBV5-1 TGCGCCAGCAGCTCGGGGGATAGCGGTTTTGACAATGAGCAGTTCTTC CASSSGDSGFDNEQFF
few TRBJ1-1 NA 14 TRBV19 TGTGCCAGTACCGACCCGGGGCGGGAGACTGAAGCTTTCTTT CASTDPGRETEAFF
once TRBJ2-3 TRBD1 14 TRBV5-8 TGTGCCAGCGGACAGGGGTGGCGCACAGATACGCAGTATTTT CASGQGWRTDTQYF
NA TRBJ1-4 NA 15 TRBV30 TGTGCCTGCTCCAAAGGGGCGTCCCTTAATGAAAAACTGTTTTTT CACSKGASLNEKLFF
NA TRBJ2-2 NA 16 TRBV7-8 TGTGCCAGCAGCTCCCAACGGAGCGCGAACACCGGGGAGCTGTTTTTT CASSSQRSANTGELFF